Sequencing of this TCR beta chain was carried out in a study of blood T cell repertoires in COVID-19. Sequenced by immunoSEQ multiplex PCR; TCRdb stores in-frame clones only, minus some. The repertoire has about 180,000 clones, about three quarters of them found once; the top ten carry roughly 28%. The CDR3 is 16 amino acids. CDR1 LGHDT and CDR2 YNNKEL come from the germline V gene (reference sequence). Trimming took 4 bases from V and 5 from J; bases not matched to a gene: 9. The sequence was obtained from a woman aged 70-85 years with acute or convalescent COVID-19. Input material: peripheral blood. V and J are TRBV3-1 (or the pseudogene TRBV3-2) and TRBJ2-3, with TRBD1 matching over 10 bases. The chain's CDR3 is CASSRGTGDHRDTQYF. The DNA for the CDR3 is TGTGCCAGCAGCCGGGGGACAGGGGATCACAGAGATACGCAGTATTTT.